The source of this T cell receptor beta chain is a study of blood T cell repertoires in COVID-19. Study summary: PBMCs, B-cell-depleted T cells, or T cells provided the cDNA or gDNA that made up the material.

The germline CDR1 and CDR2 sequences are SGHNT and YYREEE (reference sequence). The V and J ends lost 1 base and 4 bases respectively, with 14 bases between them. CDR3 size: 15 residues. This clone came up a few times. Sequenced by immunoSEQ multiplex PCR; TCRdb stores in-frame clones only, minus some. This repertoire shows about 240,000 clones, roughly four fifths found once; its top ten account for around 2%. The sequence was obtained from a man aged 30 to 45 who had recovered from COVID-19. The V call is TRBV5-4, the J call TRBJ1-2; tentative D call: TRBD1 (5 bases). Sequencing was performed on peripheral blood. CDR3 loop: CASSLLGRTIYGYTF. CDR3 DNA: TGTGCCAGCAGCTTGTTAGGCAGGACAATCTATGGCTACACCTTC.